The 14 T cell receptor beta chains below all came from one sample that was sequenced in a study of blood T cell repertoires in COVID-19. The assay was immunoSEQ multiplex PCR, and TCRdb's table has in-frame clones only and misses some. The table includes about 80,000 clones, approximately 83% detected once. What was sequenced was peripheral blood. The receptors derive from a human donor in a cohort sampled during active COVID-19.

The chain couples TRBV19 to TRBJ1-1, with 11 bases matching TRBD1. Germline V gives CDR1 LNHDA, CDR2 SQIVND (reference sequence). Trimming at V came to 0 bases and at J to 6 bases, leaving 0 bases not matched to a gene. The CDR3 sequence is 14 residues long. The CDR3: CASSIEGQGAEAFF. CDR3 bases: TGTGCCAGTAGTATAGAGGGACAGGGGGCTGAAGCTTTCTTT.

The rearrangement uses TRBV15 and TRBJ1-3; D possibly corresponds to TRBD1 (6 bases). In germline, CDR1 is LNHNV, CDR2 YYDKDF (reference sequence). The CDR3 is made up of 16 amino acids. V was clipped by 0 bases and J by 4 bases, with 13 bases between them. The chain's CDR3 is CATSRDSRGNGNTIYF. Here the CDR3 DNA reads TGTGCCACCAGCAGAGATAGTAGGGGGAACGGAAACACCATATATTTT. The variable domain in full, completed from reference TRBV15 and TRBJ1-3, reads DAMVIQNPRYQVTQFGKPVTLSCSQTLNHNVMYWYQQKSSQAPKLLFHYYDKDFNNEADTPDNFQSRRPNTSFCFLDIRSPGLGDTAMYLCATSRDSRGNGNTIYFGEGSWLTVV.

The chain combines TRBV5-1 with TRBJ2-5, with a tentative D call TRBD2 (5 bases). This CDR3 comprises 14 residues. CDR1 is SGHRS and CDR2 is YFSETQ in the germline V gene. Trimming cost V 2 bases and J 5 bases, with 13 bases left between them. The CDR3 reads CASSLERSRETQYF. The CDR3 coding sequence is TGCGCCAGCAGCTTAGAGCGGTCCCGGGAGACCCAGTACTTC.

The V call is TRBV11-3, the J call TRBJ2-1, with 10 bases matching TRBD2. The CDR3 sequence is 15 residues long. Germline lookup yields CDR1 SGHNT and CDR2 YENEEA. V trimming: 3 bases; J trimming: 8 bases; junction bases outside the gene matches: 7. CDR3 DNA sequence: TGTGCCAGCAGCTTGTCTAGCGGGAGCTTCGATGAGCAGTTCTTC. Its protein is CASSLSSGSFDEQFF.

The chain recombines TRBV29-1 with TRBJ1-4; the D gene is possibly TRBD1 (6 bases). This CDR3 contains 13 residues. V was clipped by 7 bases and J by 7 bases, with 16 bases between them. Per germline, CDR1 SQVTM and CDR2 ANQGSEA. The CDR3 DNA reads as TGCAGCGCCGAGGCGGGGGGCGGTGAAAAACTGTTTTTT. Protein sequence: CSAEAGGGEKLFF.

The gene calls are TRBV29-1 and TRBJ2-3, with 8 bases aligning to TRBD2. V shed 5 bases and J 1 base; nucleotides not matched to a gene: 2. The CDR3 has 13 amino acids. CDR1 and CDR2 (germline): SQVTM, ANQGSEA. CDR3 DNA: TGCAGCGTTCAAGCGGGGGGCACAGATACGCAGTATTTT. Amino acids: CSVQAGGTDTQYF.

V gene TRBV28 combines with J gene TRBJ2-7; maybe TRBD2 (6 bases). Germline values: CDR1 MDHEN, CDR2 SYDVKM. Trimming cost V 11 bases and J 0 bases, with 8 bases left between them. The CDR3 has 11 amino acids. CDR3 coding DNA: TGTGCCGGGGGGAGCTCCTACGAGCAGTACTTC. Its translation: CAGGSSYEQYF.

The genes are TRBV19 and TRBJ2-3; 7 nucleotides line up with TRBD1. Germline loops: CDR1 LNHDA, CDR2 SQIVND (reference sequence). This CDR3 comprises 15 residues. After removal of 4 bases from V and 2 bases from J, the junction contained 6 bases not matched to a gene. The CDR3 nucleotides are TGTGCCAGTAGTAGCGCCGGGACAGCCACAGATACGCAGTATTTT. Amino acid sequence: CASSSAGTATDTQYF.

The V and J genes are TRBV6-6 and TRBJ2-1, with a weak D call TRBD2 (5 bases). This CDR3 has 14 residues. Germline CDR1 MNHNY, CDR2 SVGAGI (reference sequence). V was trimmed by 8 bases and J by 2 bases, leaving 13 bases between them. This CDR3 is CASPPTTPYNEQFF. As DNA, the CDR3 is TGTGCCAGCCCCCCGACTACCCCCTACAATGAGCAGTTCTTC.

The CDR3 sequence: CASSPGDTNYGYTF. The CDR3 nucleotides read TGTGCCAGCTCACCAGGGGACACGAACTATGGCTACACCTTC. The chain couples TRBV18 to TRBJ1-2; D perhaps matches TRBD1 (6 bases). The CDR3 totals 14 residues. V gave up 2 bases and J gave up 2 bases, with 9 bases separating them. The V gene's germline CDR1 is KGHSH and CDR2 LQKENI.

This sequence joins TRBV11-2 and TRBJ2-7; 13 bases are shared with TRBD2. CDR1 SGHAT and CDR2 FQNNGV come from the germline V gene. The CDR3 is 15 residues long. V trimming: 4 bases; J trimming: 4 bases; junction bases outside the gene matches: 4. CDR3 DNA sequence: TGTGCCAGCAGCTCCGGACTAGCGGGAGTGTACGAGCAGTACTTC. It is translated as CASSSGLAGVYEQYF.

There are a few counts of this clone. DNA of the CDR3: TGTGCCAGCAAGAGAACAGGGGGCTATCAGCCCCAGCATTTT. It codes for CASKRTGGYQPQHF. The J gene is TRBJ1-5, the V gene TRBV6-5; TRBD1 agrees at 9 bases. There are 14 residues in the CDR3. Losses at the gene ends were 7 bases for V and 5 bases for J; bases not matched to a gene: 6. CDR1 and CDR2 (germline): MNHEY, SVGAGI.

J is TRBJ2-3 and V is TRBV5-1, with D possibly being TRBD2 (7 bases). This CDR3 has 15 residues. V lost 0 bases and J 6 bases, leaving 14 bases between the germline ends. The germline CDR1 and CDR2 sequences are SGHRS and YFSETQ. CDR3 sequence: CASSLEGGVPDTQYF. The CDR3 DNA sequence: TGCGCCAGCAGCTTGGAGGGGGGGGTCCCGGATACGCAGTATTTT.

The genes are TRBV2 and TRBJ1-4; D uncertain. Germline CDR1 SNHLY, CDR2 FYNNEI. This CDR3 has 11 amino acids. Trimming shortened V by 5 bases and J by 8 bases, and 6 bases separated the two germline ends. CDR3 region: CASSPLEKLFF. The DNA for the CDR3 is TGTGCCAGCAGTCCCCTAGAAAAACTGTTTTTT. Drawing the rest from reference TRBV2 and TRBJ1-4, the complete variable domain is EPEVTQTPSHQVTQMGQEVILRCVPISNHLYFYWYRQILGQKVEFLVSFYNNEISEKSEIFDDQFSVERPDGSNFTLKIRSTKLEDSAMYFCASSPLEKLFFGSGTQLSVL.